The 27 T cell receptor beta chains presented below share a single source sample, sequenced in a study of CD8 T cells in Susac syndrome. With random hexamers, about 0.5 to 1 ug RNA was reverse transcribed. A single record per CDR3 protein comes from TCRdb applying MiXCR to the immunoSEQ multiplex PCR reads. The data hold 200,000 to 250,000 distinct CDR3 sequences, with approximately 90% observed a single time. The sequencing sample was made of CD8+ T cells from PBMCs. These receptors were obtained from a human donor with multiple sclerosis.

The V call is TRBV4-3, the J call TRBJ1-1, with unresolved D. The CDR3 is 15 residues long. V lost 0 bases to trimming and J lost 4 bases, with 12 bases between them. Germline lookup yields CDR1 LGHNA and CDR2 YSLEER. CDR3 protein: CASSQDTRWSTEAFF. CDR3 bases: TGCGCCAGCAGCCAAGATACCAGGTGGAGCACTGAAGCTTTCTTT.

The chain has TRBV5-1 and TRBJ1-2; 7 nucleotides align to TRBD1. Germline loops: CDR1 SGHRS, CDR2 YFSETQ. The CDR3 contains 14 residues. V shed 5 bases, J shed 4 bases, and the junction held 8 bases outside the gene matches. This chain's CDR3 is CASSPYRDSYGYTF. CDR3 bases: TGCGCCAGCAGTCCGTACCGGGACAGCTATGGCTACACCTTC.

V and J are TRBV4-1 and TRBJ2-5; TRBD2 is a possible D gene (6 bases). This CDR3 has 15 residues. With 0 bases removed from V and 5 bases from J, the gap between germline ends came to 13 bases. Per germline, CDR1 MGHRA and CDR2 YSYEKL. CDR3 in amino acids: CASSQDPGARETQYF. The CDR3 nucleotides are TGCGCCAGCAGCCAAGATCCGGGAGCGAGGGAGACCCAGTACTTC.

The chain carries TRBV19 and TRBJ2-1; 7 nucleotides agree with TRBD2. With V trimmed by 3 bases and J by 1 base, 3 bases remained unmatched. The CDR3 totals 15 residues. Germline V gene sequence: CDR1 LNHDA, CDR2 SQIVND (reference sequence). CDR3 in DNA: TGTGCCAGTAGTATTTCAGCGGGATCCTACAATGAGCAGTTCTTC. It codes for CASSISAGSYNEQFF. The complete variable domain, with remaining parts taken from reference TRBV19 and TRBJ2-1, reads DGGITQSPKYLFRKEGQNVTLSCEQNLNHDAMYWYRQDPGQGLRLIYYSQIVNDFQKGDIAEGYSVSREKKESFPLTVTSAQKNPTAFYLCASSISAGSYNEQFFGPGTRLTVL.

The rearrangement joins TRBV20-1 to TRBJ2-3, with D hard to call. V shed 5 bases and J shed 0 bases, with 12 bases lying between them. CDR3 length equals 14 residues. CDR1 is DFQATT and CDR2 is SNEGSKA in the germline V gene (reference sequence). CDR3 DNA sequence: TGCAGTGCTGGCCCTCTAGAGAGCACAGATACGCAGTATTTT. This sequence encodes CSAGPLESTDTQYF.

This chain links TRBV15 with TRBJ1-2, with D possibly matching TRBD1 (6 bases). The CDR3 is 17 residues long. V was trimmed by 1 base and J by 5 bases, leaving 20 bases between them. CDR1 LNHNV and CDR2 YYDKDF come from the germline V gene (reference sequence). For the CDR3, the DNA is TGTGCCACCAGCAGAGCACCGTCCCTACAGGGTTGGTATGGCTACACCTTC. This gives the protein CATSRAPSLQGWYGYTF.

The chain employs TRBV29-1 and TRBJ2-7, with a weak D call TRBD1 (6 bases). V lost 4 bases and J 0 bases, leaving 7 bases between the germline ends. Germline V gives CDR1 SQVTM, CDR2 ANQGSEA. The CDR3 extends over 12 amino acids. The DNA for the CDR3 is TGCAGCGTTGGAGGGGGCTCCTACGAGCAGTACTTC. This codes for CSVGGGSYEQYF.

This chain connects TRBV30 to TRBJ2-5; 8 bases line up with TRBD2. Germline values: CDR1 GTSNPN, CDR2 SVGIG (reference sequence). The length of the CDR3 is 13 residues. Unmatched junction bases numbered 7, after V lost 1 base and J lost 9 bases. This CDR3 reads CAWSAFGGEAQYF. In DNA, the CDR3 is TGTGCCTGGAGTGCCTTCGGGGGGGAGGCCCAGTACTTC. The entire variable domain, with the rest obtained from reference TRBV30 and TRBJ2-5, is as follows: SQTIHQWPATLVQPVGSPLSLECTVEGTSNPNLYWYRQAAGRGLQLLFYSVGIGQISSEVPQNLSASRPQDRQFILSSKKLLLSDSGFYLCAWSAFGGEAQYFGPGTRLLVL.

This clonotype was detected only once. CDR3 amino acids: CASSQDLLRTGELFF. The CDR3 DNA reads TGCGCCAGCAGCCAAGATCTTCTTCGGACCGGGGAGCTGTTTTTT. This chain links TRBV4-3 with TRBJ2-2; D ambiguous. V gave up 0 bases and J gave up 5 bases, with 10 bases separating them. The V gene's germline CDR1 is LGHNA and CDR2 YSLEER. The CDR3 runs to 15 residues.

The chain recombines TRBV5-6 with TRBJ2-3; TRBD2 agrees at 8 bases. Germline CDR1 and CDR2: SGHDT and YYEEEE. This CDR3 region has 16 residues. V trimming: 0 bases; J trimming: 1 base; junction bases outside the gene matches: 4. The CDR3 loop is CASSLEGLGGTDTQYF. CDR3 bases: TGTGCCAGCAGCTTGGAGGGACTAGGGGGCACAGATACGCAGTATTTT.

The gene calls are TRBV13 and TRBJ2-7; possible D gene TRBD1, 6 bases. Germline V lookup: CDR1 PRHDT, CDR2 FYEKMQ (reference sequence). With 0 bases removed from V and 3 bases from J, the gap between germline ends came to 12 bases. The CDR3 contains 15 residues. CDR3 coding DNA: TGTGCCAGCAGCTTAGGCCTGACAGGAGACTACGAGCAGTACTTC. It is translated as CASSLGLTGDYEQYF.

The rearrangement uses TRBV29-1 and TRBJ2-2, with 7 bases identical to TRBD2. J lost 1 base, V lost 3 bases, and 2 bases had no gene match. The CDR3 is made up of 14 amino acids. Germline V gene sequence: CDR1 SQVTM, CDR2 ANQGSEA. The DNA for the CDR3 is TGCAGCGTTGAGCGGGAGATGAACACCGGGGAGCTGTTTTTT. Protein: CSVEREMNTGELFF.

Of note for this clonotype: Germline and junction disagree at one end, which may indicate a read error. This rearrangement joins TRBV13 to TRBJ2-2, with TRBD1 matching over 9 bases. From germline, CDR1 is PRHDT and CDR2 FYEKMQ (reference sequence). The CDR3 length is 16 residues. The CDR3 sequence: CASSLDGTGNSGELFF. CDR3 DNA: TGTGCCAGCAGCTTAGACGGGACAGGGAACTCCGGGGAGCTGTTTTTT.

The chain recombines TRBV27 with TRBJ2-2, with D unresolved. Trimming removed 5 bases at V and 6 bases at J, with 7 bases between. This CDR3 is built from 12 residues. Germline loops: CDR1 MNHEY, CDR2 SMNVEV (reference sequence). The CDR3 reads CASSVISGELFF. In DNA form, the CDR3 reads TGTGCCAGCAGTGTAATTTCCGGGGAGCTGTTTTTT.

This rearrangement joins TRBV29-1 to TRBJ1-1, with 7 bases that match TRBD1. V was pared by 8 bases and J by 0 bases, with 15 bases of the junction left unmatched. The germline V gene has CDR1 SQVTM and CDR2 ANQGSEA. The CDR3 totals 16 residues. The DNA of the CDR3 is TGCAGCATAAGACAGGGTAAGGACGGGATGAACACTGAAGCTTTCTTT. Protein product: CSIRQGKDGMNTEAFF.

This chain uses TRBV19 with TRBJ2-7, with 8 bases that match TRBD2. The CDR3 runs 14 residues. V shed 4 bases, J shed 4 bases, and the junction held 6 bases outside the gene matches. From germline, CDR1 is LNHDA and CDR2 SQIVND (reference sequence). The CDR3 nucleotides are TGTGCCAGTAGTAGGTCGGGGGGGCTATACGAGCAGTACTTC. Residues: CASSRSGGLYEQYF.

The chain combines TRBV30 with TRBJ2-2; D gene uncertain. V was cut by 0 bases and J by 3 bases, with 5 bases left in between. The CDR3 length is 13 residues. Germline lookup yields CDR1 GTSNPN and CDR2 SVGIG (reference sequence). The CDR3 coding sequence is TGTGCCTGGAGTGTGGGCCACACCGGGGAGCTGTTTTTT. Translation gives CAWSVGHTGELFF. Together with reference TRBV30 and TRBJ2-2, the CDR3 gives the full variable domain: SQTIHQWPATLVQPVGSPLSLECTVEGTSNPNLYWYRQAAGRGLQLLFYSVGIGQISSEVPQNLSASRPQDRQFILSSKKLLLSDSGFYLCAWSVGHTGELFFGEGSRLTVL.

The rearrangement uses TRBV7-8 and TRBJ1-2; D unresolved. The germline V gene has CDR1 SGHVS and CDR2 FQNEAQ. This CDR3 region has 15 residues. Trimming left V 1 base short and J 2 bases short, with 11 bases between. Written as DNA, the CDR3 is TGTGCCAGCAGCTTAGGCCCCACCAAAAACTATGGCTACACCTTC. This sequence encodes CASSLGPTKNYGYTF.

This clonotype was seen only once. V and J are TRBV7-9 and TRBJ2-2, with a tentative D call TRBD2 (5 bases). The CDR3 covers 16 residues. Per the germline V gene, CDR1 is SEHNR and CDR2 is FQNEAQ (reference sequence). Trimming shortened V by 5 bases and J by 3 bases, and 16 bases separated the two germline ends. CDR3: CASSIREPLYTGELFF. The CDR3 nucleotides are TGTGCCAGCAGCATCCGGGAACCACTCTACACCGGGGAGCTGTTTTTT.

The chain uses TRBV2 and TRBJ2-5, with 10 bases lining up with TRBD2. The length of the CDR3 is 14 residues. Germline V lookup: CDR1 SNHLY, CDR2 FYNNEI. J gave up 5 bases and V 4 bases, and 4 bases lay outside the gene matches. The CDR3 spells CASSGLAGMETQYF. CDR3 nucleotide sequence: TGTGCCAGCAGTGGACTAGCGGGTATGGAGACCCAGTACTTC. The full variable domain, with the rest looked up from reference TRBV2 and TRBJ2-5, is EPEVTQTPSHQVTQMGQEVILRCVPISNHLYFYWYRQILGQKVEFLVSFYNNEISEKSEIFDDQFSVERPDGSNFTLKIRSTKLEDSAMYFCASSGLAGMETQYFGPGTRLLVL.

This chain connects TRBV19 to TRBJ1-2, with 9 bases lining up with TRBD1. V lost 7 bases, J lost 0 bases, and 3 bases stayed unmatched. Per the germline V gene, CDR1 is LNHDA and CDR2 is SQIVND (reference sequence). The CDR3 has 14 residues. The CDR3 is CASTGTGSNYGYTF. The CDR3 DNA follows: TGTGCCAGTACCGGGACAGGGTCTAACTATGGCTACACCTTC. Using reference TRBV19 and TRBJ1-2 for the parts outside the CDR3, the full variable domain is DGGITQSPKYLFRKEGQNVTLSCEQNLNHDAMYWYRQDPGQGLRLIYYSQIVNDFQKGDIAEGYSVSREKKESFPLTVTSAQKNPTAFYLCASTGTGSNYGYTFGSGTRLTVV.

The chain is built from TRBV7-9 and TRBJ2-1, with D possibly being TRBD2 (6 bases). V was pared by 3 bases and J by 0 bases, with 15 bases between. The CDR3 sequence is 17 residues long. CDR1 is SEHNR and CDR2 is FQNEAQ in the germline V gene (reference sequence). CDR3: CASSFLLAGSSYNEQFF. DNA for the CDR3: TGTGCCAGCAGCTTCCTCCTCGCGGGAAGCTCCTACAATGAGCAGTTCTTC.

The chain recombines TRBV25-1 with TRBJ1-2; 7 nucleotides align to TRBD1. Germline trimming cut 6 bases from V and 4 bases from J; bases unmatched to any gene: 8. CDR3 size: 14 residues. Germline V lookup: CDR1 MGHDK, CDR2 SYGVNS. The CDR3 spells CASRGDRKGYGYTF. DNA for the CDR3: TGTGCCAGCAGAGGGGACAGAAAGGGCTATGGCTACACCTTC.

The chain joins TRBV7-3 to TRBJ2-5; weak D call: TRBD2 (6 bases). Trimming left V 2 bases short and J 5 bases short, with 12 bases between. Germline CDR1 SGHTA, CDR2 FQGTGA. The CDR3 consists of 14 residues. The CDR3 loop is CASSLGLNWETQYF. CDR3 nucleotides: TGTGCCAGCAGCTTAGGACTAAATTGGGAGACCCAGTACTTC.

The CDR3 bases are TGTGCCAGCAGCTTAAGGACAGGGGCAACTGAAGCTTTCTTT. As protein: CASSLRTGATEAFF. The chain recombines TRBV13 with TRBJ1-1; 9 positions agree with TRBD1. J gave up 5 bases and V 2 bases, and 3 bases lay outside the gene matches. CDR1 is PRHDT and CDR2 is FYEKMQ in the germline V gene (reference sequence). This CDR3 region has 14 residues.

The CDR3 DNA sequence: TGTGCCAGTAAACCTAGCGGGGGGGCCGGAGGAGATACGCAGTATTTT. This codes for CASKPSGGAGGDTQYF. This chain links TRBV19 with TRBJ2-3, with TRBD2 matching over 12 bases. The V gene end was trimmed by 7 bases and the J gene end by 5 bases; junction bases not matched to a gene: 10. CDR1 and CDR2 (germline): LNHDA, SQIVND (reference sequence). This CDR3 region has 16 residues. The full variable domain, with the rest looked up from reference TRBV19 and TRBJ2-3, is DGGITQSPKYLFRKEGQNVTLSCEQNLNHDAMYWYRQDPGQGLRLIYYSQIVNDFQKGDIAEGYSVSREKKESFPLTVTSAQKNPTAFYLCASKPSGGAGGDTQYFGPGTRLTVL.

The V call is TRBV4-3, the J call TRBJ2-7; D uncertain. The CDR3 runs 15 residues. Trimming shortened V by 0 bases and J by 2 bases, and 11 bases separated the two germline ends. The germline CDR1 and CDR2 sequences are LGHNA and YSLEER. The CDR3: CASSQDFRLAYEQYF. CDR3 nucleotides: TGCGCCAGCAGCCAAGATTTCCGGCTAGCCTACGAGCAGTACTTC.